These 18 T cell receptor beta chains were sequenced from one sample in a study of control samples from healthy donors and cancer patients. Assay used: immunoSEQ multiplex PCR; TCRdb lists only in-frame clones, some missing. There are some 120,000 clones in the sample; 85% to 95% occur only once, and about 2.8% lies in the top ten. The sample taken for sequencing was blood. Receptor source: a man aged 25-40 years in good health.

The genes are TRBV25-1 and TRBJ1-2; D might be TRBD1 (6 bases). CDR1 MGHDK and CDR2 SYGVNS come from the germline V gene. Trimming pared 4 bases from V and 4 bases from J, leaving 22 bases between. The CDR3 extends over 17 amino acids. In DNA form, the CDR3 reads TGTGCCAGCAGTGGGCCCTCGGACAGCGAAATAATCTATGGCTACACCTTC. It codes for CASSGPSDSEIIYGYTF.

This chain connects TRBV2 to TRBJ1-4; possibly TRBD1 for D (6 bases). V lost 6 bases to trimming and J lost 15 bases, with 11 bases between them. There are 10 residues in the CDR3. CDR1 and CDR2 (germline): SNHLY, FYNNEI. CDR3 amino acids: CASRGYRVFF. The CDR3, as DNA: TGTGCCAGCAGGGGGTACAGGGTGTTTTTT.

This rearrangement joins TRBV24-1 to TRBJ2-2, with 9 bases matching TRBD1. The CDR3 spans 14 residues. V dropped 5 bases and J dropped 7; count of bases not matched to a gene: 4. Germline assignment: CDR1 KGHDR and CDR2 SFDVKD. CDR3 DNA sequence: TGTGCCACCAGTGTCAGGACAGGGGACGGGGAGCTGTTTTTT. Protein: CATSVRTGDGELFF.

The gene calls are TRBV4-1 and TRBJ2-7; the D gene could be TRBD1 or TRBD2 (6 bases each). CDR1 and CDR2 from the germline V gene are MGHRA and YSYEKL. The CDR3 covers 15 residues. The germline V and J ends were trimmed by 3 bases and 5 bases, with 17 bases remaining between them. The chain's CDR3 is CASSHLPGGKNEQYF. CDR3 DNA sequence: TGCGCCAGCAGCCACCTCCCCGGGGGCAAAAACGAGCAGTACTTC.

CDR3 in amino acids: CASSLPRGNYNEQFF. CDR3 coding DNA: TGTGCCAGCAGCCTGCCCCGAGGGAACTACAATGAGCAGTTCTTC. The chain is built from TRBV11-2 and TRBJ2-1; tentatively, D is TRBD2 (5 bases). Trimming cost V 5 bases and J 3 bases, with 14 bases left between them. The V gene's germline CDR1 is SGHAT and CDR2 FQNNGV. The CDR3 is 15 residues long.

The V and J genes are TRBV11-2 and TRBJ2-1; D may be TRBD2 (5 bases). The germline V gene encodes CDR1 SGHAT and CDR2 FQNNGV. The CDR3 runs 17 residues. Trimming pared 5 bases from V and 3 bases from J, leaving 20 bases between. The CDR3 loop reads CASSPLIGLADYNEQFF. Written as DNA, the CDR3 is TGTGCCAGCAGCCCACTAATCGGGCTAGCAGACTACAATGAGCAGTTCTTC.

The chain joins TRBV6-1 to TRBJ1-5; D may be TRBD1 (5 bases). The V end lost 0 bases, the J end lost 0 bases, and 18 bases lay between the germline ends. CDR3 size: 19 residues. Per the germline V gene, CDR1 is MNHNS and CDR2 is SASEGT. The CDR3 nucleotides are TGTGCCAGCAGTGAAGCCAGGGACGGAAGACTCTATAGCAATCAGCCCCAGCATTTT. Translation: CASSEARDGRLYSNQPQHF.

The chain is built from TRBV9 and TRBJ2-7; D uncertain. The germline gives CDR1 SGDLS, CDR2 YYNGEE. The CDR3 is made up of 15 amino acids. V lost 0 bases, J lost 0 bases, and 10 bases lay in between. The CDR3 region is CASSVGASSSYEQYF. The CDR3 nucleotides read TGTGCCAGCAGCGTAGGGGCGTCGAGCTCCTACGAGCAGTACTTC.

The chain has TRBV7-2 and TRBJ2-7; weak D call: TRBD1 (6 bases). CDR3 size: 15 residues. Per germline, CDR1 SGHTA and CDR2 FQGNSA. V was shortened by 5 bases and J by 2 bases, with 16 bases between the two germline ends. The DNA for the CDR3 is TGTGCCAGCAGCAAGTCAACAGGGATCCCCTACGAGCAGTACTTC. Its protein is CASSKSTGIPYEQYF.

The chain couples TRBV7-9 to TRBJ1-5; D not resolved. CDR1 is SEHNR, CDR2 FQNEAQ, per germline (reference sequence). Trimming stripped 1 base from V and 2 bases from J, with 6 bases between. The CDR3 contains 14 residues. CDR3 bases: TGTGCCAGCAGCTTAGTAGGGCGCAATCAGCCCCAGCATTTT. It specifies CASSLVGRNQPQHF.

The rearrangement uses TRBV7-9 and TRBJ2-1; 11 positions agree with TRBD2. This CDR3 spans 19 amino acids. The germline V gene has CDR1 SEHNR and CDR2 FQNEAQ (reference sequence). V was pared by 3 bases and J by 7 bases, with 17 bases of the junction left unmatched. The CDR3 DNA reads TGTGCCAGCAGCTTGATGTTGCTAGCGGGGGGAACGGGTTCGAATGAGCAGTTCTTC. This encodes CASSLMLLAGGTGSNEQFF.

This chain joins TRBV18 and TRBJ1-1; no clear D. This CDR3 has 15 amino acids. CDR1 is KGHSH, CDR2 LQKENI, per germline. V gave up 2 bases and J gave up 1 base, with 11 bases separating them. The CDR3, as DNA: TGTGCCAGCTCACCAGGGCAGCAAACGAACACTGAAGCTTTCTTT. Amino acid sequence: CASSPGQQTNTEAFF.

The rearrangement links TRBV30 to TRBJ1-2; D ambiguous. The CDR3 runs 14 residues. Germline V gene sequence: CDR1 GTSNPN, CDR2 SVGIG (reference sequence). V was cut by 5 bases and J by 5 bases, with 18 bases left in between. The CDR3 coding sequence is TGTGCCTGGGACACCGAACGAAGTGGGTATGGCTACACCTTC. Translated, it gives CAWDTERSGYGYTF.

V and J are TRBV6-1 and TRBJ1-2; 11 nucleotides line up with TRBD1. This CDR3 has 16 amino acids. V was pared by 2 bases and J by 7 bases, with 9 bases of the junction left unmatched. Germline assignment: CDR1 MNHNS and CDR2 SASEGT. DNA for the CDR3: TGTGCCAGCAGTGAAACTTCAGGGACAGGGGGAGTTGGCTACACCTTC. Its translation is CASSETSGTGGVGYTF.

V usage is TRBV11-2 and J usage is TRBJ1-1; D is unclear. Trimming cost V 0 bases and J 9 bases, with 14 bases left between them. The germline V gene has CDR1 SGHAT and CDR2 FQNNGV. The CDR3 totals 14 residues. The CDR3 here is CASSLEWIGGQAFF. CDR3 DNA: TGTGCCAGCAGCTTAGAATGGATTGGCGGGCAAGCTTTCTTT. Full variable domain (outside the CDR3, taken from reference TRBV11-2 and TRBJ1-1): EAGVAQSPRYKIIEKRQSVAFWCNPISGHATLYWYQQILGQGPKLLIQFQNNGVVDDSQLPKDRFSAERLKGVDSTLKIQPAKLEDSAVYLCASSLEWIGGQAFFGQGTRLTVV.

This clone came up a few times. The CDR3 DNA reads TGTGCCAGCAGTCGGACTAGCGGGGGCACAGATACGCAGTATTTT. Translation gives CASSRTSGGTDTQYF. V gene TRBV6-4 combines with J gene TRBJ2-3; 12 positions match TRBD2. Germline CDR1 and CDR2: MRHNA and SNTAGT. With 5 bases clipped from V and 1 base from J, the junction kept 1 base outside the gene matches. This CDR3 is built from 15 residues.

V gene TRBV28 combines with J gene TRBJ2-2; D perhaps matches TRBD1 (6 bases). Per germline, CDR1 MDHEN and CDR2 SYDVKM. With 4 bases removed from V and 2 bases from J, the gap between germline ends came to 17 bases. The CDR3 is 17 residues long. The CDR3 loop reads CASSSAGTWSNTGELFF. DNA of the CDR3: TGTGCCAGCAGTTCAGCCGGGACATGGAGCAACACCGGGGAGCTGTTTTTT.

V is TRBV6-5 and J is TRBJ1-6; D remains ambiguous. Germline V gene sequence: CDR1 MNHEY, CDR2 SVGAGI. The V gene lost 6 bases and the J gene lost 10 bases, with 13 bases spanning the gap. This CDR3 spans 13 amino acids. CDR3 in amino acids: CASRSLGLSPLHF. In DNA, the CDR3 is TGTGCCAGCAGGAGCCTCGGGTTGTCACCCCTCCACTTT.